The 4 T cell receptor beta chains below were found in one sample sequenced in a study of blood T cell repertoires in COVID-19. Sequencing used immunoSEQ multiplex PCR; TCRdb keeps in-frame clones, though not all of them. The table shows tens of thousands of clones, with 85% to 95% occurring only once. The sample taken for sequencing was peripheral blood. These receptors originate from a man between 45 and 60 years old with acute or convalescent COVID-19.

This clone occurred a few times. The V and J genes are TRBV2 and TRBJ2-7; tentatively, D is TRBD1 (5 bases). This CDR3 region has 14 residues. V was trimmed by 2 bases and J by 3 bases, leaving 11 bases between them. Germline V lookup: CDR1 SNHLY, CDR2 FYNNEI. As DNA, the CDR3 is TGTGCCAGCAGTGAACAGGGTACCCTCTACGAGCAGTACTTC. Amino acid sequence: CASSEQGTLYEQYF.

J is TRBJ2-7 and V is TRBV19, with a weak D call TRBD2 (5 bases). Deletions cut 5 bases from V and 2 bases from J, with 16 bases between. The CDR3 runs to 15 residues. CDR1 and CDR2 from the germline V gene are LNHDA and SQIVND (reference sequence). The CDR3: CASSGVDEGPYEQYF. The DNA for the CDR3 is TGTGCCAGTAGTGGGGTCGACGAGGGCCCCTACGAGCAGTACTTC.

The rearrangement uses TRBV2 and TRBJ1-1; D gene unclear. CDR1 SNHLY and CDR2 FYNNEI come from the germline V gene. This CDR3 region has 12 residues. Trimming removed 0 bases from V and 11 bases from J, with 10 bases in between. CDR3 nucleotides: TGTGCCAGCAGTGAAGCCTCGAGAATGGCTTTCTTT. Translated, it gives CASSEASRMAFF.

The V call is TRBV6-1, the J call TRBJ1-6; a possible D gene is TRBD1 (5 bases). The germline V gene encodes CDR1 MNHNS and CDR2 SASEGT. This CDR3 has 13 amino acids. Deletions cut 1 base from V and 16 bases from J, with 14 bases between. CDR3 protein: CASSEVEARGLHF. In DNA form, the CDR3 reads TGTGCCAGCAGTGAAGTGGAGGCGCGGGGGCTCCACTTT.